Following are 17 T cell receptor beta chains from one sample sequenced in a study of Ad26.COV2.S vaccination and SARS-CoV-2 variants. Sequenced by immunoSEQ multiplex PCR; TCRdb stores in-frame clones only, minus some. The data contain hundreds of thousands of clones, roughly 91% of them singletons. Stated treatment: some 19 received Ad26.COV2.S at low or high dose, single or two shots; about 5 received placebo; per-sample allocation not given. Sampling was done on day 63 after the first vaccine or placebo injection. The sample consisted of peripheral blood, taken in a trial of Ad26.COV2.S vaccine versus placebo. These receptor sequences come from a person aged 18-65 years who received the Ad26.COV2.S COVID-19 vaccine or a placebo.

The rearrangement links TRBV6-1 to TRBJ1-6; D perhaps matches TRBD1 (6 bases). With 0 bases removed from V and 7 bases from J, the gap between germline ends came to 10 bases. The CDR3 consists of 15 residues. CDR1 MNHNS and CDR2 SASEGT come from the germline V gene. The CDR3 sequence is CASSEARGANSPLHF. CDR3 sequence (DNA): TGTGCCAGCAGTGAAGCGCGGGGGGCGAATTCACCCCTCCACTTT.

J is TRBJ2-5 and V is TRBV7-9; possibly TRBD2 for D (6 bases). The V end lost 8 bases, the J end lost 1 base, and 17 bases lay between the germline ends. Germline V gene sequence: CDR1 SEHNR, CDR2 FQNEAQ (reference sequence). There are 15 residues in the CDR3. CDR3 in amino acids: CASSPGAGSQETQYF. The DNA of the CDR3 is TGTGCCAGCTCCCCTGGGGCGGGGTCCCAAGAGACCCAGTACTTC.

The chain links TRBV7-8 to TRBJ2-5; either TRBD1 or TRBD2 may fit D (5 bases each). Trimming stripped 2 bases from V and 1 base from J, with 8 bases between. Germline V CDR1 and CDR2: SGHVS, FQNEAQ. This CDR3 has 14 amino acids. The CDR3 loop is CASSLPGLQETQYF. In nucleotides, the CDR3 is TGTGCCAGCAGCTTACCGGGGCTCCAAGAGACCCAGTACTTC.

This sequence joins TRBV15 and TRBJ1-2; a weak D match, TRBD1 (6 bases). V was shortened by 1 base and J by 8 bases, with 20 bases between the two germline ends. Germline loops: CDR1 LNHNV, CDR2 YYDKDF (reference sequence). The CDR3 is 16 amino acids. The CDR3 here is CATSRVRGGPPYGYTF. The CDR3 DNA sequence: TGTGCCACCAGCAGAGTTAGGGGGGGCCCCCCGTACGGCTACACCTTC.

The chain employs TRBV5-1 and TRBJ2-5, with 9 bases identical to TRBD1. The germline gives CDR1 SGHRS, CDR2 YFSETQ. This CDR3 spans 16 amino acids. J lost 2 bases, V lost 4 bases, and 9 bases had no gene match. The CDR3 loop is CASSVGTGLPQETQYF. The CDR3 DNA reads as TGCGCCAGCAGCGTCGGGACAGGGTTACCACAAGAGACCCAGTACTTC.

The rearrangement joins TRBV18 to TRBJ2-1, with TRBD2 matching 10 bases. CDR1 and CDR2 from the germline V gene are KGHSH and LQKENI. V lost 3 bases to trimming and J lost 0 bases; unmatched junction nucleotides: 11. The length of the CDR3 is 19 residues. This chain's CDR3 is CASSPRTSGPSSSYNEQFF. CDR3 bases: TGTGCCAGCTCACCTAGGACTAGCGGTCCATCCAGCTCCTACAATGAGCAGTTCTTC.

A note on this clone: This same CDR3 is encoded by further DNA sequences in the sample. The CDR3 sequence: CASSRDGPGPQHF. The CDR3 nucleotides are TGTGCCAGCAGTCGGGACGGTCCAGGGCCCCAGCATTTT. The rearrangement links TRBV12-3 or TRBV12-4 to TRBJ1-5, with D possibly being TRBD1 (5 bases). The ends were cut back, 5 bases at V and 9 bases at J, with 14 bases in the middle. The CDR3 extends over 13 amino acids.

This clone has a single count. The rearrangement joins TRBV2 to TRBJ2-3; no clear D. Germline loops: CDR1 SNHLY, CDR2 FYNNEI. V shed 7 bases and J shed 0 bases, with 5 bases lying between them. The CDR3 sequence is 12 residues long. CDR3 region: CASMASTDTQYF. The CDR3 DNA reads TGTGCCAGCATGGCAAGCACAGATACGCAGTATTTT.

The J gene is TRBJ2-7, the V gene TRBV20-1; tentatively, D is TRBD1 (5 bases). Trimming left V 2 bases short and J 12 bases short, with 14 bases between. The length of the CDR3 is 11 residues. The germline V gene has CDR1 DFQATT and CDR2 SNEGSKA (reference sequence). The CDR3 nucleotides are TGCAGTGCTAGAAAAGGGGAAACGGGGTACTTC. Protein product: CSARKGETGYF.

The chain joins TRBV5-1 to TRBJ2-7; unclear D gene. CDR3 size: 11 residues. The V end lost 0 bases, the J end lost 5 bases, and 3 bases lay between the germline ends. CDR1 SGHRS and CDR2 YFSETQ come from the germline V gene. The CDR3 DNA reads TGCGCCAGCAGCTTGGAACACGAGCAGTACTTC. Protein sequence: CASSLEHEQYF.

This chain uses TRBV7-9 with TRBJ1-2; 8 bases line up with TRBD1. The V and J ends lost 4 bases and 6 bases, in that order; junction bases with no gene match: 4. Germline loops: CDR1 SEHNR, CDR2 FQNEAQ (reference sequence). The CDR3 sequence is 13 residues long. The CDR3: CASSSTGVDGYTF. The DNA for the CDR3 is TGTGCCAGCAGCTCGACAGGGGTTGATGGCTACACCTTC. Using reference TRBV7-9 and TRBJ1-2 for the parts outside the CDR3, the full variable domain is DTGVSQNPRHKITKRGQNVTFRCDPISEHNRLYWYRQTLGQGPEFLTYFQNEAQLEKSRLLSDRFSAERPKGSFSTLEIQRTEQGDSAMYLCASSSTGVDGYTFGSGTRLTVV.

This clone was recorded only once. This chain connects TRBV6-4 to TRBJ1-5, with no clear D. Germline lookup yields CDR1 MRHNA and CDR2 SNTAGT. This CDR3 comprises 14 residues. The ends were cut back, 9 bases at V and 5 bases at J, with 17 bases in the middle. The chain's CDR3 is CARGSHFVYQPQHF. For the CDR3, the DNA is TGTGCCAGGGGGTCCCACTTCGTCTATCAGCCCCAGCATTTT.

The V and J genes are TRBV5-4 and TRBJ2-5; maybe TRBD1 (5 bases). Trimming stripped 0 bases from V and 4 bases from J, with 10 bases between. The CDR3 has 14 residues. The V gene's germline CDR1 is SGHNT and CDR2 YYREEE (reference sequence). CDR3 nucleotide sequence: TGTGCCAGCAGCTTGGGTCAGCAGGGAGAGACCCAGTACTTC. Encoded protein: CASSLGQQGETQYF. The whole variable domain, remainder taken from reference TRBV5-4 and TRBJ2-5, is ETGVTQSPTHLIKTRGQQVTLRCSSQSGHNTVSWYQQALGQGPQFIFQYYREEENGRGNFPPRFSGLQFPNYSSELNVNALELDDSALYLCASSLGQQGETQYFGPGTRLLVL.

The chain is built from TRBV11-1 and TRBJ2-5; D not certain. Germline values: CDR1 SGHAT, CDR2 FQDESV (reference sequence). The CDR3 is 12 amino acids. V was cut by 3 bases and J by 0 bases, with 2 bases left in between. The CDR3 region is CASSFHQETQYF. CDR3 nucleotide sequence: TGTGCCAGCAGCTTCCACCAAGAGACCCAGTACTTC.

CDR3 coding DNA: TGCGCCAGCACCACACAGGGTCTCGTTACAGATACGCAGTATTTT. Residues: CASTTQGLVTDTQYF. The chain combines TRBV5-1 with TRBJ2-3, with D possibly being TRBD1 (6 bases). This CDR3 region has 15 residues. V was shortened by 6 bases and J by 3 bases, with 17 bases between the two germline ends. In germline, CDR1 is SGHRS, CDR2 YFSETQ.

The chain links TRBV10-3 to TRBJ2-2; D is perhaps TRBD2 (5 bases). V lost 6 bases to trimming and J lost 2 bases, with 10 bases between them. This CDR3 is built from 14 residues. Looked up from germline, CDR1 is ENHRY and CDR2 is SYGVKD. The CDR3 loop is CAIRSGKNTGELFF. The CDR3 coding sequence is TGTGCCATCAGATCCGGGAAAAACACCGGGGAGCTGTTTTTT.

Only a few counts were recorded for this clone. The gene calls are TRBV19 and TRBJ1-6, with D uncertain. Deletions cut 9 bases from V and 2 bases from J, with 14 bases between. The CDR3 length is 15 residues. The germline V gene has CDR1 LNHDA and CDR2 SQIVND (reference sequence). DNA of the CDR3: TGTGCCAGCCATCAAGAAAGACCCTATAATTCACCCCTCCACTTT. Amino acid sequence: CASHQERPYNSPLHF.